The 25 T cell receptor beta chains given below trace back to one sample, sequenced in a study of T cell responses to AZD1222 COVID-19 vaccine. Method: immunoSEQ multiplex PCR; TCRdb's copy keeps in-frame clones and lacks some. Of fewer than 150,000 clones in the sample, over 85% were seen once. Sample: peripheral blood, taken on day 0 of AZD1222 vaccination. The source is an adult in good health.

This chain links TRBV28 with TRBJ2-5, with 7 bases matching TRBD1. The CDR3 sequence is 14 residues long. Germline V gene data show CDR1 as MDHEN and CDR2 as SYDVKM. Trimming removed 4 bases from V and 4 bases from J; junction bases left unmatched: 6. In nucleotides, the CDR3 is TGTGCCAGCAGTTCCGCCGGGACAGCAGAGACCCAGTACTTC. This gives the protein CASSSAGTAETQYF.

The chain combines TRBV28 with TRBJ2-3, with 8 positions matching TRBD2. Germline values: CDR1 MDHEN, CDR2 SYDVKM. After removal of 6 bases from V and 3 bases from J, the junction contained 8 bases not matched to a gene. The CDR3 is made up of 15 amino acids. The CDR3 DNA reads TGTGCCAGCAGCCCCGGGGGGGCCGGAACAGATACGCAGTATTTT. Translation gives CASSPGGAGTDTQYF. The whole variable domain, filled in from reference TRBV28 and TRBJ2-3, reads DVKVTQSSRYLVKRTGEKVFLECVQDMDHENMFWYRQDPGLGLRLIYFSYDVKMKEKGDIPEGYSVSREKKERFSLILESASTNQTSMYLCASSPGGAGTDTQYFGPGTRLTVL.

This chain joins TRBV13 and TRBJ1-4; TRBD1 might be the D (6 bases). This CDR3 region has 17 residues. V dropped 0 bases and J dropped 0 bases, with 11 bases sitting between them. Per germline, CDR1 PRHDT and CDR2 FYEKMQ (reference sequence). CDR3 sequence reads: CASSLGRDTPTNEKLFF. CDR3 coding DNA: TGTGCCAGCAGCTTAGGCCGGGACACCCCAACTAATGAAAAACTGTTTTTT. Based on the CDR3 plus reference TRBV13 and TRBJ1-4, the full variable domain is AAGVIQSPRHLIKEKRETATLKCYPIPRHDTVYWYQQGPGQDPQFLISFYEKMQSDKGSIPDRFSAQQFSDYHSELNMSSLELGDSALYFCASSLGRDTPTNEKLFFGSGTQLSVL.

The rearrangement joins TRBV6-4 to TRBJ2-1; 11 nucleotides align to TRBD1. Looked up from germline, CDR1 is MRHNA and CDR2 is SNTAGT. V shed 2 bases and J 6 bases; nucleotides not matched to a gene: 6. This CDR3 has 16 residues. CDR3 in amino acids: CASSDRTGGAGNEQFF. The CDR3 DNA follows: TGTGCCAGCAGTGACCGGACAGGGGGCGCGGGCAATGAGCAGTTCTTC.

The CDR3 DNA is TGTGCCAGCAACCTCCGGGGGGGCACAGATACGCAGTATTTT. It translates to CASNLRGGTDTQYF. The chain has TRBV2 and TRBJ2-3; 7 nucleotides align to TRBD2. V was pared by 7 bases and J by 1 base, with 5 bases of the junction left unmatched. Per germline, CDR1 SNHLY and CDR2 FYNNEI. The CDR3 contains 14 residues.

V gene TRBV2 combines with J gene TRBJ2-1; D is possibly TRBD2 (6 bases). Germline V gene lookup returns CDR1 SNHLY and CDR2 FYNNEI. CDR3 length: 16 amino acids. Between the trimmed V and J ends, which lost 7 bases and 5 bases, there was a span of 21 bases. The CDR3 DNA follows: TGTGCCAGCACCCTGACGGGGGACTCGAGAAACAATGAGCAGTTCTTC. Its translation: CASTLTGDSRNNEQFF.

The chain couples TRBV2 to TRBJ2-7, with D possibly TRBD1 on 5 matching bases. This CDR3 has 14 amino acids. Germline V gene sequence: CDR1 SNHLY, CDR2 FYNNEI. V was shortened by 2 bases and J by 3 bases, with 11 bases between the two germline ends. The CDR3 DNA follows: TGTGCCAGCAGTGAACCAGGGCCTCTCTACGAGCAGTACTTC. Translation gives CASSEPGPLYEQYF.

The CDR3, as DNA: TGTGCCAGCAGCCCCAGGACTAGAGAAGACAATGAGCAGTTCTTC. It translates to CASSPRTREDNEQFF. The chain employs TRBV13 and TRBJ2-1; TRBD2 matches at 7 bases. The CDR3 spans 15 residues. V lost 5 bases and J lost 5; bases outside the gene matches: 9. Germline-derived CDR1 and CDR2 are PRHDT and FYEKMQ (reference sequence).

Only one count was recorded for this clone. The gene calls are TRBV3-1 (or the pseudogene TRBV3-2) and TRBJ1-2; D gene unclear. CDR3 size: 14 residues. The V and J ends lost 0 bases and 1 base respectively, with 6 bases between them. Germline values: CDR1 LGHDT, CDR2 YNNKEL (reference sequence). CDR3 nucleotides: TGTGCCAGCAGCCAAGAGGACGGTAACTATGGCTACACCTTC. Translation: CASSQEDGNYGYTF.

The V call is TRBV19, the J call TRBJ2-2; D unresolved. V lost 1 base, J lost 7 bases, and 7 bases lay in between. CDR1 and CDR2 from the germline V gene are LNHDA and SQIVND (reference sequence). The CDR3 totals 13 residues. DNA for the CDR3: TGTGCCAGTAGTATAGGGCCGATCGGGGAGCTGTTTTTT. Protein product: CASSIGPIGELFF.

V usage is TRBV7-2 and J usage is TRBJ2-3; 12 nucleotides agree with TRBD2. The CDR3 consists of 17 residues. V gave up 3 bases and J gave up 1 base; unmatched junction bases: 5. Germline CDR1 and CDR2: SGHTA and FQGNSA. The CDR3 region has the DNA TGTGCCAGCAGCTTCGGTCCTAGCGGGGGGGGCACAGATACGCAGTATTTT. This gives the protein CASSFGPSGGGTDTQYF. Complete variable domain (other parts from reference TRBV7-2 and TRBJ2-3): GAGVSQSPSNKVTEKGKDVELRCDPISGHTALYWYRQSLGQGLEFLIYFQGNSAPDKSGLPSDRFSAERTGGSVSTLTIQRTQQEDSAVYLCASSFGPSGGGTDTQYFGPGTRLTVL.

This clone appeared once. This rearrangement joins TRBV12-5 to TRBJ2-2; 7 positions match TRBD1. Per germline, CDR1 LGHNT and CDR2 FRNRAP. The CDR3 contains 16 residues. The junction had 7 bases not matched to a gene; V was cut back by 5 bases and J by 1 base. The CDR3 loop reads CASGIPGQLNTGELFF. CDR3 bases: TGTGCTAGTGGTATACCGGGACAGTTGAACACCGGGGAGCTGTTTTTT.

The rearrangement uses TRBV2 and TRBJ2-7; no firm D call. Looked up from germline, CDR1 is SNHLY and CDR2 is FYNNEI. The CDR3 is made up of 13 amino acids. V was cut by 4 bases and J by 1 base, with 8 bases left in between. The CDR3 region has the DNA TGTGCCAGCAGTGCCCGAGTTTCCTACGAGCAGTACTTC. Its translation: CASSARVSYEQYF.

The chain joins TRBV28 to TRBJ2-3, with TRBD2 matching over 10 bases. The germline V gene has CDR1 MDHEN and CDR2 SYDVKM. V dropped 4 bases and J dropped 0; count of bases not matched to a gene: 7. There are 17 residues in the CDR3. The CDR3 sequence: CASSSTRTSGSTDTQYF. The CDR3 coding sequence is TGTGCCAGCAGTTCCACCAGGACTAGCGGAAGCACAGATACGCAGTATTTT.

The chain has TRBV9 and TRBJ1-1; D perhaps matches TRBD1 (5 bases). Trimming removed 3 bases from V and 1 base from J, with 19 bases in between. The CDR3 is 17 amino acids. The V gene's germline CDR1 is SGDLS and CDR2 YYNGEE. In DNA form, the CDR3 reads TGTGCCAGCAGCGAGACAGCATCCTCGGGGGGGAACACTGAAGCTTTCTTT. Translation gives CASSETASSGGNTEAFF.

The chain recombines TRBV29-1 with TRBJ2-7; 7 positions match TRBD1. This CDR3 region has 14 residues. Germline CDR1 and CDR2: SQVTM and ANQGSEA. V dropped 4 bases and J dropped 2; count of bases not matched to a gene: 8. CDR3 in amino acids: CSVAQGNSPYEQYF. Written as DNA, the CDR3 is TGCAGCGTTGCACAGGGGAATTCCCCCTACGAGCAGTACTTC.

This chain joins TRBV7-9 and TRBJ2-7; D call uncertain. Germline V lookup: CDR1 SEHNR, CDR2 FQNEAQ (reference sequence). Trimming took 5 bases from V and 0 from J, leaving 8 bases between them. The CDR3 consists of 13 residues. The CDR3 DNA is TGTGCCAGCAGCCAGGAGAGCTCCTACGAGCAGTACTTC. The encoded protein is CASSQESSYEQYF.

V gene TRBV18 combines with J gene TRBJ1-2; D remains ambiguous. Trimming shortened V by 2 bases and J by 4 bases, and 14 bases separated the two germline ends. Germline V CDR1 and CDR2: KGHSH, LQKENI. The CDR3 runs to 15 residues. The CDR3 spells CASSPEVPGSYGYTF. The CDR3 nucleotides read TGTGCCAGCTCACCAGAGGTCCCTGGGAGCTATGGCTACACCTTC.

The genes are TRBV7-9 and TRBJ1-1; TRBD1 is a possible D gene (5 bases). Germline V CDR1 and CDR2: SEHNR, FQNEAQ (reference sequence). This CDR3 comprises 12 residues. Trimming shortened V by 8 bases and J by 3 bases, and 10 bases separated the two germline ends. The CDR3 sequence: CASGRGDTEAFF. The CDR3, as DNA: TGTGCCAGCGGCCGGGGGGACACTGAAGCTTTCTTT.

This clone was seen more than once but under ten times. The V and J genes are TRBV6-5 and TRBJ1-2; D ambiguous. There are 11 residues in the CDR3. Germline values: CDR1 MNHEY, CDR2 SVGAGI. Trimming removed 1 base at V and 8 bases at J, with 5 bases between. The CDR3 DNA is TGTGCCAGCAGTTACTGGTCGGGCTACACCTTC. Its translation: CASSYWSGYTF.

The V call is TRBV29-1, the J call TRBJ1-1; TRBD1 matches at 8 bases. Germline CDR1 is SQVTM and CDR2 is ANQGSEA. V lost 7 bases, J lost 4 bases, and 8 bases stayed unmatched. The CDR3 extends over 13 amino acids. The CDR3 sequence is CSAGQGQTTEAFF. The CDR3 DNA is TGCAGCGCCGGACAGGGTCAGACCACTGAAGCTTTCTTT.

The chain carries TRBV7-2 and TRBJ2-7, with 11 bases that match TRBD2. The CDR3 is 15 amino acids. Germline CDR1 and CDR2: SGHTA and FQGNSA. V shed 2 bases, J shed 7 bases, and the junction held 7 bases outside the gene matches. DNA for the CDR3: TGTGCCAGCAGCTTATCGCTAGCGGGAGGCCGGGAGCAGTACTTC. Protein: CASSLSLAGGREQYF.

The chain carries TRBV5-5 and TRBJ1-1; tentative D call: TRBD1 (6 bases). The CDR3 is 15 residues long. Trimming took 4 bases from V and 4 from J, leaving 17 bases between them. CDR1 and CDR2 from the germline V gene are SGHKS and YYEKEE (reference sequence). CDR3 bases: TGTGCCAGCAGCGTAGGCGGGGGAGGGGGCACTGAAGCTTTCTTT. Translation: CASSVGGGGGTEAFF. The full variable domain, with the rest looked up from reference TRBV5-5 and TRBJ1-1, is DAGVTQSPTHLIKTRGQQVTLRCSPISGHKSVSWYQQVLGQGPQFIFQYYEKEERGRGNFPDRFSARQFPNYSSELNVNALLLGDSALYLCASSVGGGGGTEAFFGQGTRLTVV.

The CDR3, as DNA: TGTGCCAGCAGCTTAGGGCTAGCGGGGGACCTGGATACGCAGTATTTT. As protein: CASSLGLAGDLDTQYF. The V and J genes are TRBV7-9 and TRBJ2-3, with 10 bases identical to TRBD2. CDR1 SEHNR and CDR2 FQNEAQ come from the germline V gene (reference sequence). The CDR3 has 16 amino acids. Trimming cost V 1 base and J 6 bases; bases outside gene matches: 7.

This clone appeared a single time. The chain uses TRBV27 and TRBJ1-2, with D maybe TRBD1 (5 bases). Germline V gene sequence: CDR1 MNHEY, CDR2 SMNVEV (reference sequence). The CDR3 totals 15 residues. Trimming shortened V by 5 bases and J by 5 bases, and 18 bases separated the two germline ends. In DNA form, the CDR3 reads TGTGCCAGCAGTATGCCGGGACGGGATCGTTATGGCTACACCTTC. It translates to CASSMPGRDRYGYTF.